A single sample gave rise to the 5 T cell receptor beta chains below, sequenced in a study of CD8+ T cells in alopecia areata. cDNA prepared by RNA extraction and subsequent reverse transcription served as the template for sequencing. Assay used: immunoSEQ multiplex PCR; TCRdb lists only in-frame clones, some missing. The sample has about 190,000 clones, 45% to 65% seen once; the top ten hold less than 0.8%. The sample's treatment: oral pan-JAK inhibitor, 5-10 mg twice daily. The sample here was CD4+ T cells sorted from blood, taken at week 4, from a patient treated with tofacitinib. The receptors derive from a human donor with alopecia areata.

This clone was counted between two and nine times. Other DNA sequences in this specimen translate into the identical CDR3. V usage is TRBV15 and J usage is TRBJ2-7; D assignment may be TRBD1 or TRBD2 (5 bases each). CDR1 and CDR2 (germline): LNHNV, YYDKDF (reference sequence). The CDR3 runs to 12 residues. The V gene lost 5 bases and the J gene lost 3 bases, with 8 bases spanning the gap. Here the CDR3 DNA reads TGTGCCACCAGCCGGGGCGGCTACGAGCAGTACTTC. This gives the protein CATSRGGYEQYF.

The chain employs TRBV11-2 and TRBJ2-7, with unresolved D. Germline CDR1 reads SGHAT; CDR2 reads FQNNGV. Trimming took 3 bases from V and 3 from J, leaving 6 bases between them. The CDR3 spans 12 residues. CDR3 sequence (DNA): TGTGCCAGCAGCTTGGCTGGCTACGAGCAGTACTTC. Its protein product is CASSLAGYEQYF.

The chain joins TRBV6-5 to TRBJ2-7; TRBD1 matches 7 bases. Germline V gives CDR1 MNHEY, CDR2 SVGAGI. Unmatched junction bases numbered 11, after V lost 6 bases and J lost 3 bases. This CDR3 spans 15 amino acids. Written as DNA, the CDR3 is TGTGCCAGCAGCCGCAAACACAGGGGCTTCTACGAGCAGTACTTC. Its translation is CASSRKHRGFYEQYF.

The V and J genes are TRBV4-2 and TRBJ2-5; possible D gene TRBD2, 6 bases. This CDR3 is built from 13 residues. Germline CDR1 LGHNA, CDR2 YNFKEQ. V lost 2 bases, J lost 5 bases, and 9 bases lay in between. DNA for the CDR3: TGTGCCAGCAGCCAACGGGAGTTGGAGACCCAGTACTTC. Its translation: CASSQRELETQYF.

The table lists this clone with a few counts. The chain carries TRBV7-2 and TRBJ2-7; D call uncertain. The germline gives CDR1 SGHTA, CDR2 FQGNSA. V lost 5 bases and J lost 0, with 11 bases in between. This CDR3 comprises 14 residues. The CDR3 region has the DNA TGTGCCAGCAGCCCATATCAGAACTCCTACGAGCAGTACTTC. Translation: CASSPYQNSYEQYF.